The source of this T cell receptor (beta chain) is a study of OX40 agonist ivuxolimab in advanced cancers. Study-level information: The study treated patients with ivuxolimab, an agonistic anti-OX40 (CD134) antibody. Partial responses were recorded for three patients, including one with hepatocellular carcinoma and two with cutaneous melanoma. All patients had ivuxolimab intravenously every 2 weeks at 0.01 to 10 mg/kg.

Profiled with immunoSEQ multiplex PCR; TCRdb holds only in-frame clones, not every one. The sample contains tens of thousands of clones, around 86% of which appear only once. CDR1 is SGHVS, CDR2 FNYEAQ, per germline. The V end lost 1 base, the J end lost 0 bases, and 7 bases lay between the germline ends. The CDR3 runs to 15 residues. This sequence joins TRBV7-6 and TRBJ1-5, with unresolved D. The starting material was CD4+ or CD8+ T cells sorted from blood, obtained in a trial of the OX40 agonist ivuxolimab. The source of this sequence is an adult with an advanced solid tumor such as melanoma, head and neck, liver or kidney cancer. The CDR3 sequence is CASSLDSGSNQPQHF. In nucleotides, the CDR3 is TGTGCCAGCAGCTTAGACTCCGGTAGCAATCAGCCCCAGCATTTT.